What follows are 22 T cell receptor beta chains derived from one specimen sequenced in a study of T cell changes during pregnancy in multiple sclerosis. TCRdb's table, derived via immunoSEQ multiplex PCR, lists solely in-frame clones and lacks some. The data contain roughly 48,000 clones, about 92% of them seen just once; the ten biggest clones take up 0.91%. The sequencing used CD4+ T cells from peripheral blood mononuclear cells, collected in the second trimester of pregnancy. These receptors were collected from a female donor in good health, enrolled as a control in a pregnancy study.

The rearrangement joins TRBV28 to TRBJ1-2; no reliable D call. The ends were cut back, 2 bases at V and 7 bases at J, with 14 bases in the middle. Per germline, CDR1 MDHEN and CDR2 SYDVKM. This CDR3 region has 14 residues. The CDR3 loop reads CASSLPLSLFGYTF. The DNA of the CDR3 is TGTGCCAGCAGTTTACCCTTGTCTCTATTTGGCTACACCTTC.

The V call is TRBV7-9, the J call TRBJ1-1, with 10 bases fitting TRBD1. The junction had 3 bases not matched to a gene; V was cut back by 5 bases and J by 6 bases. CDR3 size: 13 residues. Germline assignment: CDR1 SEHNR and CDR2 FQNEAQ (reference sequence). CDR3 sequence: CASSVGQGAEAFF. CDR3 bases: TGTGCCAGCAGCGTAGGACAGGGGGCTGAAGCTTTCTTT. Filled out from reference TRBV7-9 and TRBJ1-1, the complete variable domain reads DTGVSQNPRHKITKRGQNVTFRCDPISEHNRLYWYRQTLGQGPEFLTYFQNEAQLEKSRLLSDRFSAERPKGSFSTLEIQRTEQGDSAMYLCASSVGQGAEAFFGQGTRLTVV.

The chain is built from TRBV28 and TRBJ2-7, with D perhaps TRBD2 (7 bases). The CDR3 is made up of 16 amino acids. V was shortened by 5 bases and J by 0 bases, with 17 bases between the two germline ends. The germline CDR1 and CDR2 sequences are MDHEN and SYDVKM. The CDR3 sequence: CASSAQGGVISYEQYF. CDR3 in DNA: TGTGCCAGCAGTGCCCAAGGGGGGGTTATCTCCTACGAGCAGTACTTC.

The genes are TRBV7-2 and TRBJ2-5, with 10 bases lining up with TRBD2. With V trimmed by 3 bases and J by 5 bases, 6 bases remained unmatched. Germline V gene sequence: CDR1 SGHTA, CDR2 FQGNSA. The CDR3 is 15 amino acids. The CDR3 region has the DNA TGTGCCAGCAGCTTCGCCGGACTAGCGGAGGAGACCCAGTACTTC. Translating it yields CASSFAGLAEETQYF.

This sequence joins TRBV27 and TRBJ2-4, with a weak D call TRBD2 (6 bases). Per germline, CDR1 MNHEY and CDR2 SMNVEV (reference sequence). Trimming removed 8 bases from V and 0 bases from J, with 14 bases in between. This CDR3 region has 15 residues. CDR3 bases: TGTGCCAGCCAAAGGGTGGGACTAGCCAAAAACATTCAGTACTTC. This encodes CASQRVGLAKNIQYF.

This clone was found once. The V call is TRBV28, the J call TRBJ1-2; D might be TRBD1 (5 bases). V was trimmed by 4 bases and J by 2 bases, leaving 11 bases between them. Germline V CDR1 and CDR2: MDHEN, SYDVKM. The CDR3 length is 14 residues. Here the CDR3 DNA reads TGTGCCAGCAGTTCCACCCGACAGAACTATGGCTACACCTTC. Protein: CASSSTRQNYGYTF.

This sequence joins TRBV5-4 and TRBJ2-5; D perhaps matches TRBD2 (6 bases). V lost 0 bases and J lost 6, with 9 bases in between. The CDR3 totals 13 residues. Germline V CDR1 and CDR2: SGHNT, YYREEE (reference sequence). CDR3 amino acids: CASSLGGVKTQYF. The CDR3 bases are TGTGCCAGCAGCTTGGGGGGGGTAAAGACCCAGTACTTC.

The chain uses TRBV11-2 and TRBJ1-2; D perhaps matches TRBD1 (6 bases). Germline V CDR1 and CDR2: SGHAT, FQNNGV. This CDR3 comprises 16 residues. The V gene lost 4 bases and the J gene lost 0 bases, with 15 bases spanning the gap. The CDR3 region is CASSSHYRDTNYGYTF. The CDR3 DNA follows: TGTGCCAGCAGCTCGCATTACAGGGACACTAACTATGGCTACACCTTC.

Only a few counts were recorded for this clone. J is TRBJ1-4 and V is TRBV30; possible D gene TRBD1, 6 bases. This CDR3 is built from 14 residues. Germline V gene sequence: CDR1 GTSNPN, CDR2 SVGIG (reference sequence). Trimming cost V 2 bases and J 7 bases, with 14 bases left between them. This CDR3 is CAWSSGGRGEKLFF. CDR3 bases: TGTGCCTGGAGTTCGGGGGGGCGAGGTGAAAAACTGTTTTTT.

The gene calls are TRBV28 and TRBJ1-2; D is undetermined. The V end was cut by 7 bases, the J end by 2 bases, with 8 bases between. This CDR3 has 12 amino acids. Germline CDR1 MDHEN, CDR2 SYDVKM. CDR3 bases: TGTGCCAGCACGGTCCTCAACTATGGCTACACCTTC. Protein product: CASTVLNYGYTF.

CDR3 bases: TGTGCCAGCAGCTTAGATTCTAGCGGGACCTACGAGCAGTACTTC. Amino acids: CASSLDSSGTYEQYF. The chain has TRBV7-6 and TRBJ2-7; 9 nucleotides align to TRBD2. This CDR3 region has 15 residues. In germline, CDR1 is SGHVS, CDR2 FNYEAQ. V lost 1 base and J lost 2; bases outside the gene matches: 3.

The gene calls are TRBV2 and TRBJ2-5; 9 positions agree with TRBD2. This CDR3 has 16 residues. Germline CDR1 reads SNHLY; CDR2 reads FYNNEI. The V and J ends lost 7 bases and 6 bases, in that order; junction bases with no gene match: 15. CDR3: CASMRVPGLASKTQYF. CDR3 in DNA: TGTGCCAGCATGAGGGTACCGGGACTAGCTAGCAAGACCCAGTACTTC.

This clone came up once. The chain uses TRBV5-1 and TRBJ2-7; 10 positions agree with TRBD2. With 5 bases clipped from V and 1 base from J, the junction kept 12 bases outside the gene matches. The CDR3 is 17 residues long. The germline V gene encodes CDR1 SGHRS and CDR2 YFSETQ. CDR3 nucleotide sequence: TGCGCCAGCAGATCCCACCCTACTAGCGGGATGTCCTACGAGCAGTACTTC. Protein: CASRSHPTSGMSYEQYF.

The chain uses TRBV6-1 and TRBJ2-7; TRBD1 agrees at 9 bases. The CDR3 totals 11 residues. Unmatched junction bases numbered 5, after V lost 5 bases and J lost 12 bases. Germline assignment: CDR1 MNHNS and CDR2 SASEGT. In DNA, the CDR3 is TGTGCCAGCAGTCAGGGACAGGGTCTGTACTTC. Translation: CASSQGQGLYF.

V gene TRBV4-2 combines with J gene TRBJ2-2, with D possibly matching TRBD2 (6 bases). V lost 2 bases and J lost 4, with 14 bases in between. The CDR3 sequence is 16 residues long. Germline CDR1 and CDR2: LGHNA and YNFKEQ. The CDR3 region is CASSQRVAGSTGELFF. CDR3 bases: TGTGCCAGCAGCCAAAGGGTCGCGGGAAGCACCGGGGAGCTGTTTTTT.

This chain links TRBV11-3 with TRBJ1-1, with TRBD1 matching over 7 bases. Trimming removed 4 bases from V and 1 base from J; junction bases left unmatched: 3. Germline CDR1 SGHNT, CDR2 YENEEA. There are 14 residues in the CDR3. This chain's CDR3 is CASSSRTGNTEAFF. Here the CDR3 DNA reads TGTGCCAGCAGCTCTAGGACAGGGAACACTGAAGCTTTCTTT.

The chain is built from TRBV10-3 and TRBJ2-5; D perhaps matches TRBD2 (7 bases). Germline V lookup: CDR1 ENHRY, CDR2 SYGVKD. Trimming took off 3 bases at V and 5 bases at J, with 16 bases between the two ends. This CDR3 has 15 amino acids. The CDR3 region is CAISEGGARDETQYF. The CDR3 DNA is TGTGCCATCAGTGAAGGGGGGGCCCGAGACGAGACCCAGTACTTC.

The CDR3 DNA reads as TGCGCCAGCAGCCAACAGACAGGGGGGGCGAACACTGAAGCTTTCTTT. It translates to CASSQQTGGANTEAFF. The rearrangement uses TRBV5-1 and TRBJ1-1; 9 bases agree with TRBD1. Per germline, CDR1 SGHRS and CDR2 YFSETQ. With 4 bases clipped from V and 1 base from J, the junction kept 8 bases outside the gene matches. There are 16 residues in the CDR3.

The gene calls are TRBV25-1 and TRBJ2-3; perhaps TRBD1 as D (5 bases). The CDR3 is 15 residues long. The germline V gene encodes CDR1 MGHDK and CDR2 SYGVNS. The V and J ends lost 6 bases and 2 bases respectively, with 15 bases between them. CDR3 loop: CASRATGSATDTQYF. CDR3 in DNA: TGTGCCAGCAGGGCAACAGGCTCTGCCACAGATACGCAGTATTTT.

This clone was counted a single time. The rearrangement joins TRBV18 to TRBJ1-6; TRBD1 agrees at 9 bases. In germline, CDR1 is KGHSH, CDR2 LQKENI. J gave up 10 bases and V 3 bases, and 7 bases lay outside the gene matches. The CDR3 loop spans 15 amino acids. DNA for the CDR3: TGTGCCAGCTCACCCGGGACAGGGTTGGTATCACCCCTCCACTTT. It translates to CASSPGTGLVSPLHF.

The CDR3 DNA follows: TGTGCCAGCAGTTTATATAGCAGGGGTGGCGAGCAGTACTTC. It codes for CASSLYSRGGEQYF. The chain links TRBV28 to TRBJ2-7; possibly TRBD1 for D (6 bases). Germline V lookup: CDR1 MDHEN, CDR2 SYDVKM. This CDR3 region has 14 residues. The V end was cut by 1 base, the J end by 6 bases, with 13 bases between.

This chain connects TRBV18 to TRBJ1-1; no clear D. The germline V and J ends were trimmed by 4 bases and 1 base, with 4 bases remaining between them. CDR1 and CDR2 (germline): KGHSH, LQKENI. CDR3 length: 12 amino acids. The CDR3 here is CASSLQNTEAFF. The CDR3 nucleotides read TGTGCCAGCTCACTACAGAACACTGAAGCTTTCTTT. The entire variable domain, with the rest obtained from reference TRBV18 and TRBJ1-1, is as follows: NAGVMQNPRHLVRRRGQEARLRCSPMKGHSHVYWYRQLPEEGLKFMVYLQKENIIDESGMPKERFSAEFPKEGPSILRIQQVVRGDSAAYFCASSLQNTEAFFGQGTRLTVV.